Included here is one T cell receptor beta chain sequence, with context. The TCRbeta library incorporated unique molecular identifiers. MiXCR, run by TCRdb on the PCR reads, gives a single entry per CDR3 protein. Here the sample spans tens of thousands of distinct CDR3 sequences, 5% to 7% being singletons. This specimen belongs to a study of T-cell reconstitution after alpha-beta-depleted transplantation in children. The V gene's germline CDR1 is SGHTA and CDR2 FQGNSA. The CDR3 has 17 amino acids. With 2 bases clipped from V and 0 bases from J, the junction kept 4 bases outside the gene matches. The V and J genes are TRBV7-2 and TRBJ2-5, with 12 bases lining up with TRBD2. This specimen was PBMCs, mostly from graft donor cells, taken 180 days after TCRalphabeta/CD19-depleted stem cell transplant. This TCR came from a male patient between 5 and 17 years old who had a stem cell transplant for acute myeloid leukemia, so the T cells may come from the graft donor. The CDR3 sequence: CASSLSSGGGNQETQYF. The CDR3 nucleotides read TGTGCCAGCAGCTTATCTAGCGGGGGGGGAAACCAAGAGACCCAGTACTTC.